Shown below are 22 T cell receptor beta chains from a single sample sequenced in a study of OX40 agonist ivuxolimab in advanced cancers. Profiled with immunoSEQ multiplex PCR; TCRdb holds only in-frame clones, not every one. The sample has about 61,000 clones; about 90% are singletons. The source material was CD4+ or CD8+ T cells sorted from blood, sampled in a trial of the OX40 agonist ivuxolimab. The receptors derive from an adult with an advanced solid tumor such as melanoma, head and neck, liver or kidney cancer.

The CDR3 region is CASSIYGNSNQPQHF. CDR3 nucleotide sequence: TGTGCCAGTAGTATCTACGGGAATAGCAATCAGCCCCAGCATTTT. The chain carries TRBV19 and TRBJ1-5, with D unresolved. Germline V CDR1 and CDR2: LNHDA, SQIVND (reference sequence). Trimming took off 3 bases at V and 0 bases at J, with 9 bases between the two ends. This CDR3 region has 15 residues.

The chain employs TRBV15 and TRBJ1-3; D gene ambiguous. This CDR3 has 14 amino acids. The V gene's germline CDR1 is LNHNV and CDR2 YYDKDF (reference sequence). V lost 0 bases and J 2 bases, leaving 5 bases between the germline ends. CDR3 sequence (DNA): TGTGCCACCAGCAGAGATTTAACTGGAAACACCATATATTTT. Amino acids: CATSRDLTGNTIYF.

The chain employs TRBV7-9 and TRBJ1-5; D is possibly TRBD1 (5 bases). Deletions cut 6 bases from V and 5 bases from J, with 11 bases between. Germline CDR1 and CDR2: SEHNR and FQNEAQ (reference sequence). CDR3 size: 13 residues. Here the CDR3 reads CASRRGADQPQHF. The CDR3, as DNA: TGTGCCAGCAGAAGGGGAGCGGATCAGCCCCAGCATTTT.

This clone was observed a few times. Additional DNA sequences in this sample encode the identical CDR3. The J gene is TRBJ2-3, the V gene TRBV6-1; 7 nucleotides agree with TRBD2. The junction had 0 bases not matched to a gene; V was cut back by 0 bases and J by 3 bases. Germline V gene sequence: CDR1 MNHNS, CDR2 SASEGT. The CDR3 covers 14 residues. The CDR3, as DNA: TGTGCCAGCAGTGAAGCTAGCGGGACAGATACGCAGTATTTT. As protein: CASSEASGTDTQYF.

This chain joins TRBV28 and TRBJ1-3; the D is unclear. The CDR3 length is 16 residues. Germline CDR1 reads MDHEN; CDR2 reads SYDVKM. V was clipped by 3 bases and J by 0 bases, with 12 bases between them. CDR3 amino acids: CASSLRQAYSGNTIYF. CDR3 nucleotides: TGTGCCAGCAGTTTGCGTCAGGCCTACTCTGGAAACACCATATATTTT.

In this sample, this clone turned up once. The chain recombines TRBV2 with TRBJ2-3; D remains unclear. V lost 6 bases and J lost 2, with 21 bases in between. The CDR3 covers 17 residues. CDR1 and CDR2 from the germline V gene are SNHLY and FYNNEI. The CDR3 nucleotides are TGTGCCAGCAGCGATATCCTGACCCGTGCGGACACAGATACGCAGTATTTT. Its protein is CASSDILTRADTDTQYF.

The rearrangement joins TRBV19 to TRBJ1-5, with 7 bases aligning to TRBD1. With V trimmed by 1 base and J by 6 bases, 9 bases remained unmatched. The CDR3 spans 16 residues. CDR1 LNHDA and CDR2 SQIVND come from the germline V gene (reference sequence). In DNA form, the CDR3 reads TGTGCCAGTAGTATAGTTCTGCAGGGGGGCCGTCAGCCCCAGCATTTT. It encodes CASSIVLQGGRQPQHF. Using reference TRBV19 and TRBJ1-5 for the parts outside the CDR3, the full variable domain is DGGITQSPKYLFRKEGQNVTLSCEQNLNHDAMYWYRQDPGQGLRLIYYSQIVNDFQKGDIAEGYSVSREKKESFPLTVTSAQKNPTAFYLCASSIVLQGGRQPQHFGDGTRLSIL.

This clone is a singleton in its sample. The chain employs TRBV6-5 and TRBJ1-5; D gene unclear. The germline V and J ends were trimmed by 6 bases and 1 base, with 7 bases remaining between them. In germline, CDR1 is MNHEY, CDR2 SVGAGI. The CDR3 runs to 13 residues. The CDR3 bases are TGTGCCAGCAGCGCGATAAGCAATCAGCCCCAGCATTTT. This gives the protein CASSAISNQPQHF.

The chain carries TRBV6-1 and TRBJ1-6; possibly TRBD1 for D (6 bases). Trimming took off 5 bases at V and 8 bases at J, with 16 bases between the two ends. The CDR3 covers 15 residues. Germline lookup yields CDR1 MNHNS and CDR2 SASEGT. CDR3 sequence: CASSQGGGLHSPLHF. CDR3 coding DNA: TGTGCCAGCAGTCAAGGGGGTGGCCTTCATTCACCCCTCCACTTT.

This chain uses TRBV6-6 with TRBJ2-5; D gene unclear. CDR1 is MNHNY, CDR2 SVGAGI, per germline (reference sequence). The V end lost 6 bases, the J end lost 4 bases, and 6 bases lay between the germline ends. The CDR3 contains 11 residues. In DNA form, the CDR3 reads TGTGCCAGCAGGTGGGCAGAGACCCAGTACTTC. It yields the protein CASRWAETQYF.

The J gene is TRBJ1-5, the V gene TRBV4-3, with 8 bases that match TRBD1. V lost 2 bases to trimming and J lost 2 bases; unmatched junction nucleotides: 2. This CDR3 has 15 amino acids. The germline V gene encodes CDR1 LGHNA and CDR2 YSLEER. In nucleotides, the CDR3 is TGCGCCAGCAGCCAACAGACAGGGGGCAATCAGCCCCAGCATTTT. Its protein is CASSQQTGGNQPQHF.

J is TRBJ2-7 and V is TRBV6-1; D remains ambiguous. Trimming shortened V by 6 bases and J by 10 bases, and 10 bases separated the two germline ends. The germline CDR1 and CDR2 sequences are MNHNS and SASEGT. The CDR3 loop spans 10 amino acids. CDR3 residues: CASRLDGQYF. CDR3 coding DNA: TGTGCCAGCAGGCTGGACGGCCAGTACTTC.

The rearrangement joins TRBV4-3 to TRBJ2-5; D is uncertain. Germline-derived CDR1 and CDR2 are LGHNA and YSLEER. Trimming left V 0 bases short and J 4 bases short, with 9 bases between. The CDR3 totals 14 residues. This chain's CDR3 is CASSQDLPTETQYF. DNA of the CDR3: TGCGCCAGCAGCCAAGACCTCCCGACAGAGACCCAGTACTTC.

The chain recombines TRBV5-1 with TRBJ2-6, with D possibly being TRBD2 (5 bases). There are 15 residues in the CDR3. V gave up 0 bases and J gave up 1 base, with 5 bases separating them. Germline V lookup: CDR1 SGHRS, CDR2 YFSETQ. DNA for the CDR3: TGCGCCAGCAGCTTGGGAGGGTCTGGGGCCAACGTCCTGACTTTC. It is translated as CASSLGGSGANVLTF. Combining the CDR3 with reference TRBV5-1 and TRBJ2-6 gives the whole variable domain KAGVTQTPRYLIKTRGQQVTLSCSPISGHRSVSWYQQTPGQGLQFLFEYFSETQRNKGNFPGRFSGRQFSNSRSEMNVSTLELGDSALYLCASSLGGSGANVLTFGAGSRLTVL.

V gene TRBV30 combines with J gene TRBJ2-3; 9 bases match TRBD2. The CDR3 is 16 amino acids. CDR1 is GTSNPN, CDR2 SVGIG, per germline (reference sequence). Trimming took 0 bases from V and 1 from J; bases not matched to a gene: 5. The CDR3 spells CAWSVLGGGGTDTQYF. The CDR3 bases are TGTGCCTGGAGTGTACTCGGCGGGGGGGGCACAGATACGCAGTATTTT.

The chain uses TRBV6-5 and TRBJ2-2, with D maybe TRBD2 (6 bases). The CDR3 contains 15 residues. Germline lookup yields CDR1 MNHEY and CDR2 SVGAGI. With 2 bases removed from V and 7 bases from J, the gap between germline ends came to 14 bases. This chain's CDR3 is CASSYTSGSGGELFF. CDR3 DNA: TGTGCCAGCAGTTACACTTCCGGGAGCGGCGGGGAGCTGTTTTTT.

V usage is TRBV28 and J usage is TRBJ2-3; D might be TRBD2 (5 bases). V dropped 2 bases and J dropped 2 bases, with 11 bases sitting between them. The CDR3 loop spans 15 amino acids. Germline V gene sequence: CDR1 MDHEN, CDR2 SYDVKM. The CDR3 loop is CASSLQDSNTDTQYF. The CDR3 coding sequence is TGTGCCAGCAGTTTACAGGACTCTAACACAGATACGCAGTATTTT.

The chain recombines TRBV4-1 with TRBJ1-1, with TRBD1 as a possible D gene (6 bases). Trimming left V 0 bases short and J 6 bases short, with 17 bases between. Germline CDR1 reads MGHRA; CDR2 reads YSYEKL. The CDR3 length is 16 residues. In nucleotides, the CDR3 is TGCGCCAGCAGCCAAGAGGGGGCCAGCAAGGGACCTGAAGCTTTCTTT. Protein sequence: CASSQEGASKGPEAFF.

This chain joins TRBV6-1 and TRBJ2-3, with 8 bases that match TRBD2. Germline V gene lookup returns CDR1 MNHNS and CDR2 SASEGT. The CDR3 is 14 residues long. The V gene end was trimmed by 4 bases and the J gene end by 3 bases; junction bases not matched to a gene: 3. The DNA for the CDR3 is TGTGCCAGCAGTGGCGGACTAGCTACAGATACGCAGTATTTT. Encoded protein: CASSGGLATDTQYF.

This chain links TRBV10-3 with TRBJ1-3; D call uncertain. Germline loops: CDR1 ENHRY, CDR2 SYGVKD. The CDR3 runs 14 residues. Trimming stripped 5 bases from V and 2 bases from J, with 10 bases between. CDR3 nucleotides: TGTGCCATCAGTCAGGAAATGACTGGAAACACCATATATTTT. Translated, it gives CAISQEMTGNTIYF.

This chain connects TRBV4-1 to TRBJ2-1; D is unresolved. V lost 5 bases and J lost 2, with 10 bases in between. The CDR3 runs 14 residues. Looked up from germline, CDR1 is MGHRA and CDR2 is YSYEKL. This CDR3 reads CASSAAAPYNEQFF. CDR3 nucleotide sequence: TGCGCCAGCAGCGCAGCTGCTCCCTACAATGAGCAGTTCTTC.

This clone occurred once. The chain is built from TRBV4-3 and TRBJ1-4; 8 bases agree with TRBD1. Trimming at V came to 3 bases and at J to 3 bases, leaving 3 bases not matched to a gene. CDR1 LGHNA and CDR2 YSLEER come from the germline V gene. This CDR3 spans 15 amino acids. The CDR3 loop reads CASSHGDRPNEKLFF. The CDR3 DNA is TGCGCCAGCAGCCATGGGGACAGGCCTAATGAAAAACTGTTTTTT.